This TCR beta chain was retrieved from a study of blood T cells in healthy people across ages. This clonotype was detected a few times. A second PCR of about 6 to 12 cycles used a sample-barcoded 5' primer and a J-beta primer mix. TCRdb recomputed calls from the 5' RACE reads with MiXCR, one row per CDR3 protein. The repertoire holds 800,000 or so distinct CDR3 sequences, around a quarter seen once, with under 4.5% in the top ten. There are 19 residues in the CDR3. The ends lost 1 base at V and 7 bases at J; junction bases unmatched: 18. In germline, CDR1 is SEHNR, CDR2 FQNEAQ (reference sequence). Another study also made use of these data, one on T cells of mothers and their children.

The genes are TRBV7-9 and TRBJ2-1; 8 bases align to TRBD2. The sequence was obtained from a boy younger than 18 in good health. The source material was blood. CDR3 sequence: CASSLEGPKRGPLSNEQFF. The CDR3 DNA sequence: TGTGCCAGCAGCTTAGAGGGGCCTAAGCGGGGGCCACTTTCTAATGAGCAGTTCTTC.